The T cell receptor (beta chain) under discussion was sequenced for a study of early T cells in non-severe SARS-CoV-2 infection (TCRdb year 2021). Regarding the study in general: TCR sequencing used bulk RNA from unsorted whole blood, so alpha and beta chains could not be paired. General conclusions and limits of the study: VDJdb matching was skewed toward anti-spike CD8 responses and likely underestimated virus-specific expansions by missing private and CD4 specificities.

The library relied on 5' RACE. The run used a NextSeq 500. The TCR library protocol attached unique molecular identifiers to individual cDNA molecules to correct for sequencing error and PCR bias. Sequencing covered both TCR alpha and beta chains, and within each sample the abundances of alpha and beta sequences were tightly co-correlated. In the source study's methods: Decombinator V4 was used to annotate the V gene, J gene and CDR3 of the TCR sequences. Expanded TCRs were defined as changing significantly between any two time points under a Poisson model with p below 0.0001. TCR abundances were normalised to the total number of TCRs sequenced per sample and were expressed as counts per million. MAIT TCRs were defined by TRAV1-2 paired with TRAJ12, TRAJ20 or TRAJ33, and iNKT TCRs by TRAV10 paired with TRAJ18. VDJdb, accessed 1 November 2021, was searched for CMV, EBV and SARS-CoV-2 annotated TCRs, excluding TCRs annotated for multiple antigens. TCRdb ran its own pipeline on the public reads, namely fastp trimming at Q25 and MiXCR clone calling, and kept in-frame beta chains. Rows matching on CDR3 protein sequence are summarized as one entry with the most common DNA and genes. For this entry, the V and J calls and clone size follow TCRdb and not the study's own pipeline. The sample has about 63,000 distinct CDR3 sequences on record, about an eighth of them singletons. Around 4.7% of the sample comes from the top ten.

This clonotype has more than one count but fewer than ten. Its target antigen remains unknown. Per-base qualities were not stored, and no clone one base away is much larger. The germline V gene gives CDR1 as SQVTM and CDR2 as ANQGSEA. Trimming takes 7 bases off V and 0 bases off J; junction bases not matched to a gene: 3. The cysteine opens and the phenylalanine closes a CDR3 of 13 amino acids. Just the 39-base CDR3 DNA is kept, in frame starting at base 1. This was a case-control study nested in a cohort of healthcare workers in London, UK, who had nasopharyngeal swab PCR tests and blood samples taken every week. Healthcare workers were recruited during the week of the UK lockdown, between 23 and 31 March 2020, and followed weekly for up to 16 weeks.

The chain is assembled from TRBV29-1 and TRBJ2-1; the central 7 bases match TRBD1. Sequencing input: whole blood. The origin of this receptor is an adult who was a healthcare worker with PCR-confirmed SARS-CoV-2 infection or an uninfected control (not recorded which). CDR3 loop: CSGGQSSYNEQFF. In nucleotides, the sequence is TGCAGCGGGGGACAGAGCTCCTACAATGAGCAGTTCTTC.